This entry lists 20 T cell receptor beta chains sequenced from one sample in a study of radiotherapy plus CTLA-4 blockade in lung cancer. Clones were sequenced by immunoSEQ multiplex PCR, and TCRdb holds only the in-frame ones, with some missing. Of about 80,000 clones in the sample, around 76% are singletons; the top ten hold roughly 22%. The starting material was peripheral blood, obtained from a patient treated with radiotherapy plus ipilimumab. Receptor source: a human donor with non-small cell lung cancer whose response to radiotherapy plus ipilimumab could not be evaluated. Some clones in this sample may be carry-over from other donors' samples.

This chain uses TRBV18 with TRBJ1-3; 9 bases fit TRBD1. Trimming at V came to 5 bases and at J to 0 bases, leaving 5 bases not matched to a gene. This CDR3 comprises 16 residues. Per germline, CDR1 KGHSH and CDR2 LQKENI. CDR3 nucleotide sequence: TGTGCCAGCTCAACCGGGACAGGGCCCTCTGGAAACACCATATATTTT. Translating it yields CASSTGTGPSGNTIYF.

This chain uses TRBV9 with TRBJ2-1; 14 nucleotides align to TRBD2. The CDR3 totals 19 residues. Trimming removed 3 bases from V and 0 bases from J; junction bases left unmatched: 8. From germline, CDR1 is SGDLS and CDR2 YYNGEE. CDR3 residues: CASSERTSGGRSSYNEQFF. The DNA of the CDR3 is TGTGCCAGCAGCGAGAGGACTAGCGGGGGGCGGAGCTCCTACAATGAGCAGTTCTTC.

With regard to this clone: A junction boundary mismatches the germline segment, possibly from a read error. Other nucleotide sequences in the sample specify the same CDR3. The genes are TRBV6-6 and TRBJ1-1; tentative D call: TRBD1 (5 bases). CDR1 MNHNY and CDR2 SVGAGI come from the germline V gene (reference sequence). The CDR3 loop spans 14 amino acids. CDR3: CASSYSAGNTEAFF. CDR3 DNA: TGTGCCAGCAGTTACTCTGCAGGGAACACTGAAGCCTTCTTT.

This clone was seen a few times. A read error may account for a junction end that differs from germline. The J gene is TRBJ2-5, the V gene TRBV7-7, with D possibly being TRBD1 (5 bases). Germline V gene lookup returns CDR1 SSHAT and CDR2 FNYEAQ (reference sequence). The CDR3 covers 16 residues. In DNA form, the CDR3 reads TGTGCTAGCAGCTTAGGGGCAGGGAACACACCAGAGACCCAGTACTTC. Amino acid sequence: CASSLGAGNTPETQYF.

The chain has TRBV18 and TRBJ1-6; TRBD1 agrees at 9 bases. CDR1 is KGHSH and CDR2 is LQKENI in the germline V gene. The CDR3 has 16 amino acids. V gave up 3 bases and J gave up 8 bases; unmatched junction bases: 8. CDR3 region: CASSPTGQGGYSPLHF. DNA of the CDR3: TGTGCCAGCTCACCGACGGGACAGGGAGGGTATTCACCCCTCCACTTT.

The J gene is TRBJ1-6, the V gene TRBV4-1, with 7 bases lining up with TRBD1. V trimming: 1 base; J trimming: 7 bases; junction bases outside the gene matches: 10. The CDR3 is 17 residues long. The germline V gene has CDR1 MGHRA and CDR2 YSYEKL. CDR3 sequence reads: CASSQGSQGRGNSPLHF. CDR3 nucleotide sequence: TGCGCCAGCAGCCAAGGGAGCCAGGGCAGGGGGAATTCACCCCTCCACTTT.

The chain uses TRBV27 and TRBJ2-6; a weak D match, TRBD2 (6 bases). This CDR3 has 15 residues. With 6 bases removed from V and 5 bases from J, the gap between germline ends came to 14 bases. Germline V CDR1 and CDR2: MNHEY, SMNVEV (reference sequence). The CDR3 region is CASRPWGERANVLTF. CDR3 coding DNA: TGTGCCAGCAGGCCTTGGGGGGAGAGGGCCAACGTCCTGACTTTC.

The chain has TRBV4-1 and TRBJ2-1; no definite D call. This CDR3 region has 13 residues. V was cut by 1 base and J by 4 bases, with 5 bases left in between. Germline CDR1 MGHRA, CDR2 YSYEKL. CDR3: CASSQVRYNEQFF. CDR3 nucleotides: TGCGCCAGCAGCCAAGTTCGGTACAATGAGCAGTTCTTC.

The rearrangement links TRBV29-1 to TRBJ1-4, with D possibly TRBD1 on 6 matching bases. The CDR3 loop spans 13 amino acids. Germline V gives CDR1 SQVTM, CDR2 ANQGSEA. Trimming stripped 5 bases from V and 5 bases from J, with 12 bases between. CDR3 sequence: CSVQGQRNEKLFF. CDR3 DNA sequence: TGCAGCGTTCAGGGACAACGAAATGAAAAACTGTTTTTT.

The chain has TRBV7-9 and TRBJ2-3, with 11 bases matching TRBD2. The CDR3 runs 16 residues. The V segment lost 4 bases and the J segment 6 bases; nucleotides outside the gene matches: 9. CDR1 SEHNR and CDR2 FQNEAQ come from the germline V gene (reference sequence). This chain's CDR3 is CASSYTSGGPGDTQYF. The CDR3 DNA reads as TGTGCCAGCAGCTACACTAGCGGGGGACCGGGGGATACGCAGTATTTT.

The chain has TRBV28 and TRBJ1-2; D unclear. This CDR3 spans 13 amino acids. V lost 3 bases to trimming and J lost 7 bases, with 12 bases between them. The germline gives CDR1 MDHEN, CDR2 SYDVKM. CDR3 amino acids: CASSFQQQAGYTF. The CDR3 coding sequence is TGTGCCAGCAGTTTCCAGCAGCAGGCTGGCTACACCTTC.

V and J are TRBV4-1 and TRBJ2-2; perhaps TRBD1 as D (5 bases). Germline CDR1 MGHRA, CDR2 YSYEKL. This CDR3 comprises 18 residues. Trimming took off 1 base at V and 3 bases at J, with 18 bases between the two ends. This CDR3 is CASSQASVGRADTGELFF. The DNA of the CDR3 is TGCGCCAGCAGCCAAGCCTCGGTGGGCAGGGCCGACACCGGGGAGCTGTTTTTT.

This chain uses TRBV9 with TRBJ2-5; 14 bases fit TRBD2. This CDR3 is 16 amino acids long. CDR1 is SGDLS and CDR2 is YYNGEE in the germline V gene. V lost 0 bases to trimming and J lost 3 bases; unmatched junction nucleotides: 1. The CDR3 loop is CASSVGGLAGEETQYF. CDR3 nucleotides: TGTGCCAGCAGCGTAGGGGGACTAGCGGGGGAAGAGACCCAGTACTTC.

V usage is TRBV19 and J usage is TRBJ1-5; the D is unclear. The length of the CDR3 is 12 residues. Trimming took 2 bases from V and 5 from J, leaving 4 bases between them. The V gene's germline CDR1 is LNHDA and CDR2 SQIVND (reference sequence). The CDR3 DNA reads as TGTGCCAGTAGTATAACATATCAGCCCCAGCATTTT. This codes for CASSITYQPQHF.

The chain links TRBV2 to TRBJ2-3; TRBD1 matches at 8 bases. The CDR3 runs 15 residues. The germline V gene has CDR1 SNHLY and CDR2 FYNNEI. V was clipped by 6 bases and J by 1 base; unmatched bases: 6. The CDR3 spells CASRRRGQGTDTQYF. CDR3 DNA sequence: TGTGCCAGCAGGCGAAGGGGACAGGGCACAGATACGCAGTATTTT. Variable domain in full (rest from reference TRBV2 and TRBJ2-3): EPEVTQTPSHQVTQMGQEVILRCVPISNHLYFYWYRQILGQKVEFLVSFYNNEISEKSEIFDDQFSVERPDGSNFTLKIRSTKLEDSAMYFCASRRRGQGTDTQYFGPGTRLTVL.

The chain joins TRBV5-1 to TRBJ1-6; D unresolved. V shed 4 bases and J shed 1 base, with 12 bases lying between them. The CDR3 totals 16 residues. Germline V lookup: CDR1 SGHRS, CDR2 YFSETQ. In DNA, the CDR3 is TGCGCCAGCAGCCCCCCGATTGCGTCCTATAATTCACCCCTCCACTTT. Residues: CASSPPIASYNSPLHF.

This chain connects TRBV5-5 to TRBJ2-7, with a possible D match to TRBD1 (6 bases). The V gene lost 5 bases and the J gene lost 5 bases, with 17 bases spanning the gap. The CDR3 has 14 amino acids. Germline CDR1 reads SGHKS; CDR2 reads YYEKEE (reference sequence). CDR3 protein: CASSHRARGNEQYF. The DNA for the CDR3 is TGTGCCAGCAGTCACAGGGCAAGGGGGAACGAGCAGTACTTC.

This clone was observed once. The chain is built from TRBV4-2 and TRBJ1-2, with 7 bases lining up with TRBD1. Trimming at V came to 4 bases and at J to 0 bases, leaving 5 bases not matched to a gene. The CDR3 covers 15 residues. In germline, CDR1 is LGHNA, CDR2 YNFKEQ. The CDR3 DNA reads TGTGCCAGCAGCCTCTGGACAGGTGCTAACTATGGCTACACCTTC. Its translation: CASSLWTGANYGYTF.

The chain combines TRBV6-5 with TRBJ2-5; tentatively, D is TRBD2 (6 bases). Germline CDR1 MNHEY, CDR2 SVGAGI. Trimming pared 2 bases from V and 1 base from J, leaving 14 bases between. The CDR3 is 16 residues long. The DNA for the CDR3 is TGTGCCAGCAGTTACGAGGGACTCTCTCCCCAAGAGACCCAGTACTTC. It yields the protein CASSYEGLSPQETQYF.

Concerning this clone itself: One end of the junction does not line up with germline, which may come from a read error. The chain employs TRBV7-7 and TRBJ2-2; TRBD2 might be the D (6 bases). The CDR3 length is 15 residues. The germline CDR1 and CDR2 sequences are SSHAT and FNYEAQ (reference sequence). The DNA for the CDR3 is TGTGCTAGCAGCTTAATGCGGGGCCTTACCGGGGAGCTGTTTTTT. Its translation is CASSLMRGLTGELFF. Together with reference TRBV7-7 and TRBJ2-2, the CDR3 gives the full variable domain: GAGVSQSPRYKVTKRGQDVTLRCDPISSHATLYWYQQALGQGPEFLTYFNYEAQPDKSGLPSDRFSAERPEGSISTLTIQRTEQRDSAMYRCASSLMRGLTGELFFGEGSRLTVL.